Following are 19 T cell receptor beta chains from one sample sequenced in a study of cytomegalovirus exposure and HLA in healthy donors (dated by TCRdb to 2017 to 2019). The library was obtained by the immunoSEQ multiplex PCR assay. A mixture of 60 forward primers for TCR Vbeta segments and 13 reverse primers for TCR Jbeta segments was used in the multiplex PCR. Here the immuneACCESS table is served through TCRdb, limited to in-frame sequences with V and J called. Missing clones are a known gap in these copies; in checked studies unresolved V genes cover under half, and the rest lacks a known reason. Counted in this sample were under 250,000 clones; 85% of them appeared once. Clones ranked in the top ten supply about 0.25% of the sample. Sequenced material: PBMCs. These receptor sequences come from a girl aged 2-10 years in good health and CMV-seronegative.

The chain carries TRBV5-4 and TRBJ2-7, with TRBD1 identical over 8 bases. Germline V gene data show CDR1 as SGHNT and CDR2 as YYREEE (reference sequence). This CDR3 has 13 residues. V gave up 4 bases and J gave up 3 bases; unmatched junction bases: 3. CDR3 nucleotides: TGTGCCAGCAGCCGTGGACAGGGCTACGAGCAGTACTTC. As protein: CASSRGQGYEQYF.

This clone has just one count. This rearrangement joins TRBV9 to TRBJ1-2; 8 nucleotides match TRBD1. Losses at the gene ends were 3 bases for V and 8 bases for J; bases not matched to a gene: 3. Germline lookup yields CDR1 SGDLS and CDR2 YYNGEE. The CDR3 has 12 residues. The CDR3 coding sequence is TGTGCCAGCAGCGCGCGGACAGGGGGCTACACCTTC. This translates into CASSARTGGYTF.

CDR3 nucleotide sequence: TGTGCCAGCAGCTTGACTCAGGCTGCTAGCACAGATACGCAGTATTTT. Translating gives CASSLTQAASTDTQYF. The rearrangement links TRBV5-4 to TRBJ2-3; D is unresolved. V was pared by 1 base and J by 0 bases, with 12 bases between. This CDR3 is built from 16 residues. Germline V gene data show CDR1 as SGHNT and CDR2 as YYREEE (reference sequence). Together with reference TRBV5-4 and TRBJ2-3, the CDR3 gives the full variable domain: ETGVTQSPTHLIKTRGQQVTLRCSSQSGHNTVSWYQQALGQGPQFIFQYYREEENGRGNFPPRFSGLQFPNYSSELNVNALELDDSALYLCASSLTQAASTDTQYFGPGTRLTVL.

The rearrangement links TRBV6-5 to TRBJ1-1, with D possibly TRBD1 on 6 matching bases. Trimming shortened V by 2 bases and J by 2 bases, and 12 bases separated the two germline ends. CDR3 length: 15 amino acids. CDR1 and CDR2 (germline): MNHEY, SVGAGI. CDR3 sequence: CASSYQGPINTEAFF. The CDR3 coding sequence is TGTGCCAGCAGTTACCAGGGGCCGATAAACACTGAAGCTTTCTTT.

The CDR3 DNA reads as TGTGCCAGCAGCGTTTCACAGGGTACTAATGAAAAACTGTTTTTT. It encodes CASSVSQGTNEKLFF. The rearrangement uses TRBV7-2 and TRBJ1-4, with D possibly being TRBD1 (6 bases). Trimming took 5 bases from V and 2 from J, leaving 12 bases between them. The CDR3 is 15 amino acids. Per the germline V gene, CDR1 is SGHTA and CDR2 is FQGNSA.

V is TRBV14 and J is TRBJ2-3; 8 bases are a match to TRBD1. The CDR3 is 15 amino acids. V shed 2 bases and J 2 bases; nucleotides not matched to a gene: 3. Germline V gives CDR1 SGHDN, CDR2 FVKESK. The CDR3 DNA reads TGTGCCAGCAGCCAACAGGGGGCGGCCACAGATACGCAGTATTTT. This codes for CASSQQGAATDTQYF.

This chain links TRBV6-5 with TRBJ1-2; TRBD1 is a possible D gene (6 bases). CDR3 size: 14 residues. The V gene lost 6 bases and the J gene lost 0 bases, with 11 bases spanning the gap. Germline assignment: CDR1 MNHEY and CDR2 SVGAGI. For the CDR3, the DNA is TGTGCCAGCAGGTTAGACAGGACTAACTATGGCTACACCTTC. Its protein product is CASRLDRTNYGYTF.

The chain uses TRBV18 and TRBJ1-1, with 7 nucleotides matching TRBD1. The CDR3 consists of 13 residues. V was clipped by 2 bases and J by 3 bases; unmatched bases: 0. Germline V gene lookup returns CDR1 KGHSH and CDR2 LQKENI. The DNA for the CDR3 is TGTGCCAGCTCACCAGACAGGGACACTGAAGCTTTCTTT. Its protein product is CASSPDRDTEAFF. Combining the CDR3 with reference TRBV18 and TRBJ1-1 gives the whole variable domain NAGVMQNPRHLVRRRGQEARLRCSPMKGHSHVYWYRQLPEEGLKFMVYLQKENIIDESGMPKERFSAEFPKEGPSILRIQQVVRGDSAAYFCASSPDRDTEAFFGQGTRLTVV.

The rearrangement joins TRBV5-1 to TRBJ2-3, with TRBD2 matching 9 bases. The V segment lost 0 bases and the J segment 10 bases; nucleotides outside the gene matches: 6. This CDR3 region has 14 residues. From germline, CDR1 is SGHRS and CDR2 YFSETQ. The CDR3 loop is CASSLVAGDSSQYF. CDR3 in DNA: TGCGCCAGCAGCTTGGTAGCGGGAGACTCTTCGCAGTATTTT.

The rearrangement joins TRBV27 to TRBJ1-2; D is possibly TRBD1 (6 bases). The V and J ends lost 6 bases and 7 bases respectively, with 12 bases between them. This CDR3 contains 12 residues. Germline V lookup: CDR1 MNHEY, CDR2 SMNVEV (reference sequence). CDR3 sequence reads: CASRAQGFGYTF. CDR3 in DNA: TGTGCCAGCAGAGCACAGGGATTTGGCTACACCTTC.

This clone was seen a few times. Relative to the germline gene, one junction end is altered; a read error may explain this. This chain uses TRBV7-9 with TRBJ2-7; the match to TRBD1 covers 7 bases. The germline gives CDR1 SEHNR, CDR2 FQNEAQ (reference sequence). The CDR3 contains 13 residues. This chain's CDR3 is CSSSLGTVYEQYF. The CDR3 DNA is TGTTCCAGCAGCTTAGGGACAGTCTACGAGCAGTACTTC. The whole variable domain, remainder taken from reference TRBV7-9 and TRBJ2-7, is DTGVSQNPRHKITKRGQNVTFRCDPISEHNRLYWYRQTLGQGPEFLTYFQNEAQLEKSRLLSDRFSAERPKGSFSTLEIQRTEQGDSAMYLCSSSLGTVYEQYFGPGTRLTVT.

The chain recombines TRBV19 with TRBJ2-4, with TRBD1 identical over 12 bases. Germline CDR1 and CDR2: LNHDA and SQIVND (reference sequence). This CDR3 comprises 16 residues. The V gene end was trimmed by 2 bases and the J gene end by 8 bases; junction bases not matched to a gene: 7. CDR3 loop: CASSIIAGQGADIQYF. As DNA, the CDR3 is TGTGCCAGTAGTATAATAGCGGGACAGGGGGCTGACATTCAGTACTTC. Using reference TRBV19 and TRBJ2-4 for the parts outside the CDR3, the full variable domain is DGGITQSPKYLFRKEGQNVTLSCEQNLNHDAMYWYRQDPGQGLRLIYYSQIVNDFQKGDIAEGYSVSREKKESFPLTVTSAQKNPTAFYLCASSIIAGQGADIQYFGAGTRLSVL.

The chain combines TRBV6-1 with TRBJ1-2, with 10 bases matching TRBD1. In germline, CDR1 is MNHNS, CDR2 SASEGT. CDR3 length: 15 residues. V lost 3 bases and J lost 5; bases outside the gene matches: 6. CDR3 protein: CASSDGQGGIYGYTF. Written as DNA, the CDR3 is TGTGCCAGCAGTGACGGACAGGGGGGCATTTATGGCTACACCTTC.

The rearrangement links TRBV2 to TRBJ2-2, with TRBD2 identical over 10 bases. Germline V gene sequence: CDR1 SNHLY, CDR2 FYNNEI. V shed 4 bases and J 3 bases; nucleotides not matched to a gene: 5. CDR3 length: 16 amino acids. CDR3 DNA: TGTGCCAGCAGTGGCCTACTAGCGGGGTACACCGGGGAGCTGTTTTTT. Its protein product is CASSGLLAGYTGELFF.

The CDR3 sequence: CASTVQGMRDTIYF. CDR3 DNA sequence: TGTGCCAGCACGGTACAGGGAATGAGGGACACCATATATTTT. The chain joins TRBV6-6 to TRBJ1-3; D perhaps matches TRBD1 (6 bases). Germline CDR1 reads MNHNY; CDR2 reads SVGAGI (reference sequence). The CDR3 sequence is 14 residues long. The V and J ends lost 7 bases and 8 bases respectively, with 18 bases between them.

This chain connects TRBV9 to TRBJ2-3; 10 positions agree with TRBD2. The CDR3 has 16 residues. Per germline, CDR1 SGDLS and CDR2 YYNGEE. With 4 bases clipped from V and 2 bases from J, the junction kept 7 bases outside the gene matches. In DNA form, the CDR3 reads TGTGCCAGCAGCTTTCCTAGCGGGGGTCCCACAGATACGCAGTATTTT. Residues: CASSFPSGGPTDTQYF.

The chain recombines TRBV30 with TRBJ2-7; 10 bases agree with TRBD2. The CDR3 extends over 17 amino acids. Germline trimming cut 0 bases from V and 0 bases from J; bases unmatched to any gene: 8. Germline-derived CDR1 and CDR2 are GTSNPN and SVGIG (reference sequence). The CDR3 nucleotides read TGTGCCTGGAGTGTATGGAGGACTAGCGGTACCTCCTACGAGCAGTACTTC. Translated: CAWSVWRTSGTSYEQYF.

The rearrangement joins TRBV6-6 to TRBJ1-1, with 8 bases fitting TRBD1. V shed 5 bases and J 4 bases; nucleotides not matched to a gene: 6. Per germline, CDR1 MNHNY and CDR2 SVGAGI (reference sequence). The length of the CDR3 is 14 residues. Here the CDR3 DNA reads TGTGCCAGCAGTCCGACAGGGGAGGGCACTGAAGCTTTCTTT. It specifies CASSPTGEGTEAFF.

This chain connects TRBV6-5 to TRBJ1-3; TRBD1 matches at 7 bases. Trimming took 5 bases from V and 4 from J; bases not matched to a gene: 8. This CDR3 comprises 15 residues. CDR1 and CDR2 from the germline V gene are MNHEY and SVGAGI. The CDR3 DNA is TGTGCCAGCAGTACCGCCGAGGGGGCGGGAAACACCATATATTTT. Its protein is CASSTAEGAGNTIYF.